These 26 T cell receptor beta chains came from one sample sequenced in a study of T cells in Graves' hyperthyroidism and ophthalmopathy (dated by TCRdb to the late 2010s). The method was multiplex PCR. The instrument given in TCRdb is Illumina HiSeq 2000. TCR beta CDR3 regions were amplified from RNA transcripts. For the first round of RT-PCR on the TCR CDR3, the HTBI primer set was used together with the Qiagen OneStep RT-PCR kit. The public reads were reanalyzed by TCRdb: fastp trimming at Q25, MiXCR alignment, in-frame beta chains only. Every CDR3 protein is listed once, alongside the most common genes and DNA of its rows. The sample yields approximately 380,000 distinct CDR3 sequences; about 18% were counted once. 3.7% of the sample is in the top ten clones. Sequenced: blood. Receptor source: a woman aged 18-30 years with Graves' hyperthyroidism.

This clonotype has at least ten counts. The chain links TRBV20-1 to TRBJ2-7; D remains ambiguous. CDR1 and CDR2 (germline): DFQATT, SNEGSKA (reference sequence). V was clipped by 5 bases and J by 2 bases, with 10 bases between them. There are 12 residues in the CDR3. The CDR3 DNA reads TGCAGTGCTCTCCTTGTCCCCTACGAGCAGTACTTC. Encoded protein: CSALLVPYEQYF.

This clonotype was seen a handful of times. The chain has TRBV4-1 and TRBJ1-1; 7 bases match TRBD1. The V gene's germline CDR1 is MGHRA and CDR2 YSYEKL. CDR3 length: 12 amino acids. Trimming took 3 bases from V and 12 from J; bases not matched to a gene: 7. CDR3 bases: TGCGCCAGCAGCCAGAGACAGGGCCTTCCTTTCTTT. Amino acid sequence: CASSQRQGLPFF.

At least ten counts were recorded for this clonotype. The chain recombines TRBV7-8 with TRBJ2-2; D is undetermined. Germline-derived CDR1 and CDR2 are SGHVS and FQNEAQ. V was trimmed by 1 base and J by 10 bases, leaving 13 bases between them. The CDR3 contains 14 residues. The CDR3 protein is CASSLDGTFVELFF. The CDR3 DNA reads TGTGCCAGCAGCTTAGATGGCACTTTCGTGGAGCTGTTTTTT.

There are many counts of this clonotype. This rearrangement joins TRBV7-8 to TRBJ1-2; D is perhaps TRBD1 (6 bases). The ends were cut back, 1 base at V and 8 bases at J, with 17 bases in the middle. The V gene's germline CDR1 is SGHVS and CDR2 FQNEAQ. The CDR3 has 15 amino acids. The CDR3 region has the DNA TGTGCCAGCAGCTTAGAGCCAGGGGACCGGGGAGGCTACACCTTC. Residues: CASSLEPGDRGGYTF.

This rearrangement joins TRBV12-5 to TRBJ1-3, with a weak D call TRBD1 (6 bases). The CDR3 spans 18 residues. V was shortened by 1 base and J by 0 bases, with 16 bases between the two germline ends. Germline assignment: CDR1 LGHNT and CDR2 FRNRAP. The CDR3 sequence: CASGLDQGYTFSGNTIYF. CDR3 DNA sequence: TGTGCTAGTGGTTTGGATCAGGGGTACACATTCTCTGGAAACACCATATATTTT.

The chain has TRBV30 and TRBJ2-5; 11 nucleotides match TRBD2. The germline CDR1 and CDR2 sequences are GTSNPN and SVGIG (reference sequence). CDR3 length: 16 residues. Trimming removed 5 bases from V and 1 base from J; junction bases left unmatched: 9. CDR3 sequence: CAWETSGVVLQETQYF. CDR3 coding DNA: TGTGCCTGGGAGACTAGCGGGGTGGTCCTCCAAGAGACCCAGTACTTC.

The chain is built from TRBV6-1 and TRBJ2-5, with 14 positions matching TRBD2. The CDR3 sequence is 17 residues long. The trim removed 4 bases at V and 4 bases at J, leaving 8 bases unmatched. CDR1 and CDR2 (germline): MNHNS, SASEGT. The CDR3 nucleotides read TGTGCCAGCAGTGCGGGGACTAGCGGGAGTATGGCAGAGACCCAGTACTTC. Translating gives CASSAGTSGSMAETQYF.

The CDR3 loop reads CASSPGATTGELFF. The CDR3 DNA reads TGTGCCAGCTCACCGGGAGCCACCACCGGGGAGCTGTTTTTT. V and J are TRBV18 and TRBJ2-2; D is possibly TRBD2 (5 bases). This CDR3 region has 14 residues. V lost 3 bases, J lost 4 bases, and 9 bases lay in between. Germline V CDR1 and CDR2: KGHSH, LQKENI.

This clonotype showed up many times. The chain has TRBV5-1 and TRBJ2-7; D call uncertain. CDR1 is SGHRS, CDR2 YFSETQ, per germline. Trimming took 5 bases from V and 4 from J, leaving 19 bases between them. CDR3 length: 15 residues. The CDR3 spells CASRTLPAAEYEQYF. CDR3 coding DNA: TGCGCCAGCAGGACCCTTCCGGCAGCAGAGTACGAGCAGTACTTC.

With regard to this clonotype: This may be a read error, as it is one base from a much larger clone. As the CDR3 is not closed by the conserved phenylalanine or tryptophan, this likely results from a read error. The chain employs TRBV6-1 and TRBJ1-5; tentatively, D is TRBD1 (6 bases). CDR1 and CDR2 (germline): MNHNS, SASEGT. This CDR3 has 14 amino acids. V lost 7 bases and J 4 bases, leaving 14 bases between the germline ends. The CDR3 is CASILDSLNQPQHL. The CDR3 DNA reads as TGTGCCAGCATCTTGGACAGTCTTAATCAGCCCCAGCATTTG.

The chain joins TRBV6-1 to TRBJ1-1; D not certain. CDR3 length: 14 residues. Deletions cut 1 base from V and 1 base from J, with 7 bases between. Germline V CDR1 and CDR2: MNHNS, SASEGT. This chain's CDR3 is CASSEGAWNTEAFF. CDR3 DNA sequence: TGTGCCAGCAGTGAAGGGGCTTGGAACACTGAAGCTTTCTTT.

This clonotype was seen ten or more times. This sequence joins TRBV6-1 and TRBJ2-4; TRBD2 might be the D (6 bases). Looked up from germline, CDR1 is MNHNS and CDR2 is SASEGT. This CDR3 spans 14 amino acids. V was trimmed by 2 bases and J by 6 bases, leaving 11 bases between them. As DNA, the CDR3 is TGTGCCAGCAGTGAACGAAGGAGGGGAAACATTCAGTACTTC. Translating it yields CASSERRRGNIQYF.

This clonotype was found many times. The chain couples TRBV12-3 or TRBV12-4 to TRBJ1-1; weak D call: TRBD1 (6 bases). The CDR3 length is 14 residues. V was shortened by 4 bases and J by 4 bases, with 13 bases between the two germline ends. The CDR3 DNA reads TGTGCCAGCAGTTATGACAGGCTAGGCACTGAAGCTTTCTTT. Its translation is CASSYDRLGTEAFF.

Written as DNA, the CDR3 is TGTGCCAGCAGGACTGACAGGTCGAACACCGGGGAGCTGTTTTTT. Protein: CASRTDRSNTGELFF. The chain couples TRBV11-3 to TRBJ2-2; TRBD1 is a possible D gene (6 bases). Trimming left V 6 bases short and J 0 bases short, with 11 bases between. From germline, CDR1 is SGHNT and CDR2 YENEEA. The CDR3 covers 15 residues.

There are a few counts of this clonotype. This may be a read error, as it is one base from a much larger clone. This rearrangement joins TRBV6-1 to TRBJ2-4, with 9 nucleotides matching TRBD1. The germline gives CDR1 MNHNS, CDR2 SASEGT. This CDR3 has 13 amino acids. The CDR3 coding sequence is TGTGCCAGCAGTCCGGGACAGGGAAACATTAAGTACTTC. Residues: CASSPGQGNIKYF.

This clonotype showed up many times. The DNA is left out, because the CDR3 cannot be placed on it with certainty; the CDR3 is given as TCRdb lists it. The chain recombines TRBV27 with TRBJ1-5. The CDR3 adds up to 16 amino acids, both ends counted. Germline lookup yields CDR1 MNHEY and CDR2 SMNVEV (reference sequence). Here the CDR3 reads CASSSSAGPAHQPQHF.

This clonotype was counted at least ten times. The chain carries TRBV4-1 and TRBJ2-2; D call uncertain. This CDR3 has 16 amino acids. Germline V CDR1 and CDR2: MGHRA, YSYEKL. With 0 bases removed from V and 1 base from J, the gap between germline ends came to 9 bases. The CDR3 protein is CASSQDRSKNTGELFF. CDR3 in DNA: TGCGCCAGCAGCCAAGATCGAAGTAAGAACACCGGGGAGCTGTTTTTT.

This clonotype showed up many times. The V call is TRBV29-1, the J call TRBJ2-5; no clear D gene. Germline V CDR1 and CDR2: SQVTM, ANQGSEA. The V and J ends lost 5 bases and 2 bases respectively, with 9 bases between them. There are 12 residues in the CDR3. CDR3 nucleotides: TGCAGCGTTTTGGAAATTCAAGAGACCCAGTACTTC. Protein: CSVLEIQETQYF. The full variable domain, its missing parts supplied by reference TRBV29-1 and TRBJ2-5, is SAVISQKPSRDICQRGTSLTIQCQVDSQVTMMFWYRQQPGQSLTLIATANQGSEATYESGFVIDKFPISRPNLTFSTLTVSNMSPEDSSIYLCSVLEIQETQYFGPGTRLLVL.

Worth noting for this clonotype: A much larger clone differs from this one at a single base, so this may be a read error. J is TRBJ2-2 and V is TRBV29-1; the D is unclear. Germline V gene sequence: CDR1 SQVTM, CDR2 ANQGSEA. The CDR3 runs to 12 residues. The CDR3 here is CNVERAHGELFF. The CDR3 DNA reads TGCAACGTTGAAAGGGCACACGGGGAGCTGTTTTTT.

The chain is built from TRBV6-2 or TRBV6-3 and TRBJ2-7, with TRBD1 matching 9 bases. CDR1 and CDR2 from the germline V gene are MNHEY and SVGEGT. V was pared by 5 bases and J by 7 bases, with 9 bases of the junction left unmatched. This CDR3 has 14 amino acids. The CDR3 protein is CASSPWTGAGEQYF. The CDR3 nucleotides are TGTGCCAGCAGTCCTTGGACAGGGGCGGGGGAGCAGTACTTC.

The chain is built from TRBV12-3 or TRBV12-4 and TRBJ2-5; perhaps D is TRBD1 or TRBD2 (6 bases each). The CDR3 has 14 amino acids. V gave up 4 bases and J gave up 2 bases, with 11 bases separating them. CDR3 sequence reads: CASSSQGTQETQYF. CDR3 DNA: TGTGCCAGCAGTTCCCAGGGGACTCAAGAGACCCAGTACTTC.

About this clonotype itself: A much larger clone lies a single base off, so this may be a read error. The chain links TRBV20-1 to TRBJ1-3; D is unclear. Germline values: CDR1 DFQATT, CDR2 SNEGSKA (reference sequence). The CDR3 totals 11 residues. CDR3 in amino acids: CSARAGDTIYF. The CDR3, as DNA: TGCAGTGCTAGAGCTGGAGACACCATATATTTT.

This clonotype has at least ten counts. The chain couples TRBV24-1 to TRBJ1-2; D call uncertain. The CDR3 has 13 amino acids. Germline CDR1 is KGHDR and CDR2 is SFDVKD. The V gene lost 0 bases and the J gene lost 7 bases, with 8 bases spanning the gap. CDR3 in DNA: TGTGCCACCAGTGATTTGCCGGGTTCTGGCTACACCTTC. This translates into CATSDLPGSGYTF.

In this sample, this clonotype turned up many times. This chain connects TRBV27 to TRBJ1-1, with D perhaps TRBD1 (6 bases). The length of the CDR3 is 14 residues. Trimming cost V 8 bases and J 5 bases, with 18 bases left between them. Germline CDR1 MNHEY, CDR2 SMNVEV (reference sequence). In DNA form, the CDR3 reads TGTGCCAGCCGGGATTACAGGGTCGAAACTGAAGCTTTCTTT. It codes for CASRDYRVETEAFF.

The table lists this clonotype with many counts. The rearrangement joins TRBV7-8 to TRBJ1-5, with D unclear. Trimming pared 3 bases from V and 5 bases from J, leaving 8 bases between. The CDR3 length is 13 residues. Germline V lookup: CDR1 SGHVS, CDR2 FQNEAQ. This chain's CDR3 is CASSFLSDQPQHF. The DNA of the CDR3 is TGTGCCAGCAGCTTCCTCAGCGATCAGCCCCAGCATTTT.

In this sample, this clonotype turned up a few times. This sequence joins TRBV5-1 and TRBJ2-7, with 10 bases lining up with TRBD1. CDR1 is SGHRS, CDR2 YFSETQ, per germline. The CDR3 extends over 15 amino acids. V lost 0 bases and J lost 5; bases outside the gene matches: 5. The CDR3 loop reads CASSLGDRGVHEQYF. CDR3 DNA sequence: TGCGCCAGCAGCTTGGGGGACAGGGGTGTCCACGAGCAGTACTTC. Variable domain in full (rest from reference TRBV5-1 and TRBJ2-7): KAGVTQTPRYLIKTRGQQVTLSCSPISGHRSVSWYQQTPGQGLQFLFEYFSETQRNKGNFPGRFSGRQFSNSRSEMNVSTLELGDSALYLCASSLGDRGVHEQYFGPGTRLTVT.